The 30 T cell receptor beta chains listed next were all sequenced from one sample in a study of beta chain features in type 1 diabetes. The isolated RNA, all of it, was reverse transcribed, so expressed TCRB transcripts were what got sequenced. Generated by immunoSEQ multiplex PCR, the TCRdb table keeps only in-frame clones and is missing some. The sample yields fewer than 550,000 clones, over 10% seen once. The specimen sequenced was naive CD4+ T cells from blood. The receptors here all came from a young woman in good health.

This clone was seen more than once but under ten times. The chain joins TRBV7-9 to TRBJ1-6, with D possibly being TRBD1 (6 bases). Trimming left V 1 base short and J 3 bases short, with 7 bases between. This CDR3 region has 15 residues. Germline V gives CDR1 SEHNR, CDR2 FQNEAQ (reference sequence). As DNA, the CDR3 is TGTGCCAGCAGCTTAGGGACAGTCTATAATTCACCCCTCCACTTT. Translating gives CASSLGTVYNSPLHF.

This clone was seen more than once but under ten times. The V and J genes are TRBV29-1 and TRBJ1-2; 7 bases match TRBD1. There are 11 residues in the CDR3. Per germline, CDR1 SQVTM and CDR2 ANQGSEA. V shed 7 bases and J 7 bases; nucleotides not matched to a gene: 6. CDR3 sequence (DNA): TGCAGCGGGGGTGGGACAGTTGGCTACACCTTC. It yields the protein CSGGGTVGYTF.

DNA for the CDR3: TGTGCCAGCAGCTTTCGGCTAGCGGACTACAATGAGCAGTTCTTC. Translated, it gives CASSFRLADYNEQFF. The rearrangement uses TRBV7-9 and TRBJ2-1; 7 bases are a match to TRBD2. Germline values: CDR1 SEHNR, CDR2 FQNEAQ (reference sequence). This CDR3 spans 15 amino acids. Trimming at V came to 3 bases and at J to 3 bases, leaving 5 bases not matched to a gene.

This clone was seen more than once but under ten times. The rearrangement uses TRBV27 and TRBJ2-5; D gene uncertain. Germline V gene sequence: CDR1 MNHEY, CDR2 SMNVEV (reference sequence). There are 11 residues in the CDR3. V lost 8 bases and J lost 4, with 8 bases in between. The CDR3 coding sequence is TGTGCCAGCGCCCTAGGAGAGACCCAGTACTTC. Translation: CASALGETQYF.

There are a few counts of this clone. This chain links TRBV19 with TRBJ2-6; D possibly corresponds to TRBD1 (5 bases). Trimming took 6 bases from V and 0 from J, leaving 9 bases between them. There are 15 residues in the CDR3. The V gene's germline CDR1 is LNHDA and CDR2 SQIVND (reference sequence). The chain's CDR3 is CASSPDSSGANVLTF. CDR3 sequence (DNA): TGTGCCAGTAGCCCTGACAGCTCTGGGGCCAACGTCCTGACTTTC.

This clone was recorded a few times. The chain has TRBV6-4 and TRBJ2-3; D is perhaps TRBD2 (5 bases). V shed 2 bases and J shed 7 bases, with 10 bases lying between them. This CDR3 is 13 amino acids long. CDR1 MRHNA and CDR2 SNTAGT come from the germline V gene. CDR3 residues: CASSDRRGNTQYF. DNA for the CDR3: TGTGCCAGCAGTGACAGACGAGGGAATACGCAGTATTTT.

This clone was counted a few times. The chain combines TRBV7-2 with TRBJ1-4; weak D call: TRBD1 (6 bases). Trimming removed 5 bases from V and 8 bases from J, with 15 bases in between. Germline CDR1 SGHTA, CDR2 FQGNSA. The CDR3 runs 14 residues. The CDR3 reads CASSRRGRKEKLFF. The CDR3 DNA reads TGTGCCAGCAGCCGGAGGGGGAGAAAAGAAAAACTGTTTTTT. Variable domain in full (rest from reference TRBV7-2 and TRBJ1-4): GAGVSQSPSNKVTEKGKDVELRCDPISGHTALYWYRQSLGQGLEFLIYFQGNSAPDKSGLPSDRFSAERTGGSVSTLTIQRTQQEDSAVYLCASSRRGRKEKLFFGSGTQLSVL.

This clone was detected only a few times. The chain uses TRBV4-3 and TRBJ1-4; D is ambiguous. V lost 2 bases, J lost 0 bases, and 7 bases lay in between. The CDR3 has 15 residues. Germline V gene lookup returns CDR1 LGHNA and CDR2 YSLEER. For the CDR3, the DNA is TGCGCCAGCAGCCAAACAGTTACAACTAATGAAAAACTGTTTTTT. Translation gives CASSQTVTTNEKLFF.

This clone was seen more than once but under ten times. The chain combines TRBV7-9 with TRBJ2-3; D call uncertain. V lost 8 bases and J lost 3, with 15 bases in between. The CDR3 runs to 14 residues. Germline CDR1 is SEHNR and CDR2 is FQNEAQ (reference sequence). The CDR3 is CASGSAARTDTQYF. The CDR3 region has the DNA TGTGCCAGCGGATCGGCGGCACGGACAGATACGCAGTATTTT.

This clone appeared a few times. The CDR3 spells CASSPGLARTYEQYF. Written as DNA, the CDR3 is TGTGCCAGCAGCCCAGGACTAGCAAGAACCTACGAGCAGTACTTC. J is TRBJ2-7 and V is TRBV7-2, with 8 bases aligning to TRBD2. Per germline, CDR1 SGHTA and CDR2 FQGNSA. CDR3 size: 15 residues. With 5 bases clipped from V and 2 bases from J, the junction kept 8 bases outside the gene matches. Full variable domain (rest looked up from reference TRBV7-2 and TRBJ2-7): GAGVSQSPSNKVTEKGKDVELRCDPISGHTALYWYRQSLGQGLEFLIYFQGNSAPDKSGLPSDRFSAERTGGSVSTLTIQRTQQEDSAVYLCASSPGLARTYEQYFGPGTRLTVT.

This clone was seen a few times. The chain links TRBV7-2 to TRBJ1-5, with D uncertain. The length of the CDR3 is 13 residues. CDR1 and CDR2 from the germline V gene are SGHTA and FQGNSA. V lost 4 bases and J lost 5, with 9 bases in between. This chain's CDR3 is CASSYRVDQPQHF. For the CDR3, the DNA is TGTGCCAGCAGCTATCGGGTTGATCAGCCCCAGCATTTT.

This chain uses TRBV20-1 with TRBJ1-1; D is perhaps TRBD1 (5 bases). V lost 5 bases to trimming and J lost 6 bases, with 10 bases between them. The V gene's germline CDR1 is DFQATT and CDR2 SNEGSKA (reference sequence). The CDR3 sequence is 11 residues long. The chain's CDR3 is CSALSGAEAFF. CDR3 bases: TGCAGTGCTCTCTCGGGGGCTGAAGCTTTCTTT.

This clone was seen more than once but under ten times. V gene TRBV25-1 combines with J gene TRBJ2-5; the D is unclear. V was shortened by 3 bases and J by 5 bases, with 13 bases between the two germline ends. CDR1 is MGHDK, CDR2 SYGVNS, per germline. The CDR3 extends over 14 amino acids. CDR3 bases: TGTGCCAGCAGTGAGTTCGCAACCGGGGAGACCCAGTACTTC. This codes for CASSEFATGETQYF.

This clone was seen more than once but under ten times. The junction does not match germline at one end; this may be a read error. This chain uses TRBV10-3 with TRBJ2-7; D perhaps matches TRBD1 (5 bases). Germline V gives CDR1 ENHRY, CDR2 SYGVKD. There are 12 residues in the CDR3. For the CDR3, the DNA is TGTGCCATCAGTGAGAGGGGCCACGAGCGGTACTTC. Translating it yields CAISERGHERYF.

This clone appeared a few times. The chain uses TRBV5-1 and TRBJ2-1; 7 bases agree with TRBD2. Losses at the gene ends were 2 bases for V and 5 bases for J; bases not matched to a gene: 7. The CDR3 covers 15 residues. The germline V gene encodes CDR1 SGHRS and CDR2 YFSETQ. CDR3 sequence (DNA): TGCGCCAGCAGCTTTCGAGCGGGGAATAACAATGAGCAGTTCTTC. Protein sequence: CASSFRAGNNNEQFF. Drawing the rest from reference TRBV5-1 and TRBJ2-1, the complete variable domain is KAGVTQTPRYLIKTRGQQVTLSCSPISGHRSVSWYQQTPGQGLQFLFEYFSETQRNKGNFPGRFSGRQFSNSRSEMNVSTLELGDSALYLCASSFRAGNNNEQFFGPGTRLTVL.

This clone was counted between two and nine times. The V and J genes are TRBV25-1 and TRBJ1-1; D call uncertain. CDR1 MGHDK and CDR2 SYGVNS come from the germline V gene. The CDR3 is made up of 13 amino acids. V lost 4 bases to trimming and J lost 14 bases, with 20 bases between them. CDR3 amino acids: CASSVFLHRGLFF. As DNA, the CDR3 is TGTGCCAGCAGTGTGTTTCTTCACAGAGGGTTGTTCTTT.

The chain uses TRBV28 and TRBJ2-7; D might be TRBD1 (5 bases). V was shortened by 10 bases and J by 5 bases, with 24 bases between the two germline ends. CDR3 length: 15 residues. Germline V gene sequence: CDR1 MDHEN, CDR2 SYDVKM. The CDR3 sequence is CATQLGKGRINEQYF. CDR3 nucleotide sequence: TGTGCCACCCAGCTTGGGAAGGGGCGGATAAACGAGCAGTACTTC.

The rearrangement links TRBV7-2 to TRBJ2-7; D might be TRBD2 (6 bases). Trimming left V 0 bases short and J 6 bases short, with 9 bases between. Germline lookup yields CDR1 SGHTA and CDR2 FQGNSA. The CDR3 length is 13 residues. CDR3 DNA sequence: TGTGCCAGCAGCTTAGCGCTAGCGCTCGAGCAGTACTTC. Translating it yields CASSLALALEQYF.

In this sample, this clone turned up a few times. The V gene is TRBV30, the J gene TRBJ2-7; 8 bases map to TRBD2. The V segment lost 0 bases and the J segment 2 bases; nucleotides outside the gene matches: 6. Germline V gene lookup returns CDR1 GTSNPN and CDR2 SVGIG (reference sequence). The CDR3 spans 15 residues. In DNA form, the CDR3 reads TGTGCCTGGAGTGTAAGCGGGAGCGGAACCTACGAGCAGTACTTC. It translates to CAWSVSGSGTYEQYF.

The chain links TRBV7-2 to TRBJ2-3; weak D call: TRBD2 (6 bases). CDR1 is SGHTA and CDR2 is FQGNSA in the germline V gene. The CDR3 runs 17 residues. Trimming removed 5 bases at V and 1 base at J, with 19 bases between. This CDR3 is CASSLWGGVVGTDTQYF. The CDR3 coding sequence is TGTGCCAGCAGCCTATGGGGCGGGGTGGTGGGCACAGATACGCAGTATTTT.

This clone has a handful of counts. The genes are TRBV20-1 and TRBJ2-7; D ambiguous. Per germline, CDR1 DFQATT and CDR2 SNEGSKA (reference sequence). V lost 3 bases to trimming and J lost 4 bases, with 7 bases between them. The length of the CDR3 is 11 residues. The CDR3 spells CSASKGYEQYV. CDR3 nucleotides: TGCAGTGCTAGTAAGGGTTACGAGCAGTACGTC.

This clone came up a few times. The chain recombines TRBV19 with TRBJ1-3; TRBD1 might be the D (5 bases). The germline V and J ends were trimmed by 6 bases and 1 base, with 7 bases remaining between them. Germline V gives CDR1 LNHDA, CDR2 SQIVND (reference sequence). The CDR3 runs to 13 residues. CDR3 in DNA: TGTGCCAGTAGGGGGACTTCTGGAAACACCATATATTTT. It codes for CASRGTSGNTIYF. Full variable domain (remainder filled in from reference TRBV19 and TRBJ1-3): DGGITQSPKYLFRKEGQNVTLSCEQNLNHDAMYWYRQDPGQGLRLIYYSQIVNDFQKGDIAEGYSVSREKKESFPLTVTSAQKNPTAFYLCASRGTSGNTIYFGEGSWLTVV.

In its sample, this clone was seen a few times. The V call is TRBV2, the J call TRBJ1-2; D call uncertain. Germline-derived CDR1 and CDR2 are SNHLY and FYNNEI. Trimming shortened V by 5 bases and J by 8 bases, and 9 bases separated the two germline ends. This CDR3 has 11 amino acids. The CDR3 DNA follows: TGTGCCAGCAGTTCCGAAGGCGGCTACACCTTC. Its protein is CASSSEGGYTF.

This clone was detected a few times. The chain joins TRBV5-1 to TRBJ2-1; D possibly corresponds to TRBD2 (6 bases). The CDR3 extends over 15 amino acids. From germline, CDR1 is SGHRS and CDR2 YFSETQ. V lost 3 bases and J 7 bases, leaving 17 bases between the germline ends. The CDR3 region has the DNA TGCGCCAGCAGCTGGTCGGGACTCGAGGGGAATGAGCAGTTCTTC. Its protein product is CASSWSGLEGNEQFF.

In this sample, this clone turned up a few times. V usage is TRBV5-4 and J usage is TRBJ2-7, with no clear D. The CDR3 has 13 residues. V was clipped by 0 bases and J by 5 bases, with 9 bases between them. CDR1 and CDR2 (germline): SGHNT, YYREEE (reference sequence). In DNA, the CDR3 is TGTGCCAGCAGCTTGGATATCGGCGACGAGCAGTACTTC. This sequence encodes CASSLDIGDEQYF.

The gene calls are TRBV6-5 and TRBJ1-4; D gene uncertain. The CDR3 runs to 14 residues. Trimming pared 2 bases from V and 2 bases from J, leaving 6 bases between. The germline CDR1 and CDR2 sequences are MNHEY and SVGAGI. CDR3 coding DNA: TGTGCCAGCAGTTACGGATGGACTAATGAAAAACTGTTTTTT. Its protein is CASSYGWTNEKLFF.

The rearrangement joins TRBV7-3 to TRBJ2-1; perhaps TRBD2 as D (6 bases). The CDR3 totals 14 residues. CDR1 is SGHTA, CDR2 FQGTGA, per germline. Trimming removed 5 bases from V and 2 bases from J, with 10 bases in between. CDR3 residues: CASSRDWTYNEQFF. CDR3 bases: TGTGCCAGCAGCCGGGACTGGACCTACAATGAGCAGTTCTTC.

The sample holds a few counts of this clone. V usage is TRBV2 and J usage is TRBJ1-1; 12 nucleotides line up with TRBD1. Germline-derived CDR1 and CDR2 are SNHLY and FYNNEI. CDR3 size: 14 residues. V lost 9 bases and J lost 6; bases outside the gene matches: 8. DNA for the CDR3: TGTGCCAGTCCCCGGGACAGGGGGCAAGCTGAAGCTTTCTTT. Translation gives CASPRDRGQAEAFF.

The chain combines TRBV28 with TRBJ1-5, with D hard to call. CDR1 is MDHEN, CDR2 SYDVKM, per germline. With 2 bases removed from V and 13 bases from J, the gap between germline ends came to 12 bases. The CDR3 spans 12 residues. CDR3 protein: CASSLRVDGQHF. The CDR3 DNA follows: TGTGCCAGCAGTTTACGGGTGGACGGTCAGCATTTT.

This clone has just a few counts. The chain is built from TRBV30 and TRBJ1-5; D is uncertain. Germline loops: CDR1 GTSNPN, CDR2 SVGIG (reference sequence). The CDR3 runs to 13 residues. V dropped 0 bases and J dropped 3 bases, with 6 bases sitting between them. The DNA of the CDR3 is TGTGCCTGGAGTGTTCAGTTCAATCAGCCCCAGCATTTT. This sequence encodes CAWSVQFNQPQHF. The full variable domain, completed using reference TRBV30 and TRBJ1-5, is SQTIHQWPATLVQPVGSPLSLECTVEGTSNPNLYWYRQAAGRGLQLLFYSVGIGQISSEVPQNLSASRPQDRQFILSSKKLLLSDSGFYLCAWSVQFNQPQHFGDGTRLSIL.